The 25 T cell receptor beta chains in this list originate from one sample, sequenced in a study of immune evolution from preneoplasia to lung adenocarcinoma. The method was immunoSEQ multiplex PCR; TCRdb's version includes in-frame clones alone and lacks a portion of them. The data show 7,700 or so clones, with approximately 80% seen just once and 6% to 8% held by the top ten. The sample taken for sequencing was FFPE adjacent normal lung tissue. Every receptor here comes from a person aged 70 to 85 with lung adenocarcinoma.

The chain joins TRBV6-1 to TRBJ1-2, with D unclear. Germline assignment: CDR1 MNHNS and CDR2 SASEGT. This CDR3 is built from 15 residues. V lost 2 bases to trimming and J lost 0 bases, with 10 bases between them. The CDR3 protein is CASSEPGWSNYGYTF. The CDR3 nucleotides are TGTGCCAGCAGTGAACCGGGTTGGTCTAACTATGGCTACACCTTC.

The chain's CDR3 is CAYTQGGDYEQYF. As DNA, the CDR3 is TGTGCCTACACACAGGGGGGGGACTACGAGCAGTACTTC. The chain links TRBV30 to TRBJ2-7; maybe TRBD1 (8 bases). Trimming cost V 7 bases and J 3 bases, with 16 bases left between them. In germline, CDR1 is GTSNPN, CDR2 SVGIG (reference sequence). The CDR3 spans 13 residues.

This clone was seen more than once but under ten times. The chain links TRBV11-2 to TRBJ2-5, with TRBD2 matching over 12 bases. Germline CDR1 SGHAT, CDR2 FQNNGV. The CDR3 spans 16 residues. The ends lost 5 bases at V and 4 bases at J; junction bases unmatched: 8. CDR3 loop: CASSKLAGGLGETQYF. The DNA for the CDR3 is TGTGCCAGCAGCAAACTAGCGGGAGGTCTAGGAGAGACCCAGTACTTC.

This clone came up a few times. CDR3 sequence reads: CSVDGGRNTEAFF. CDR3 coding DNA: TGCAGCGTTGACGGGGGTAGGAACACTGAAGCTTTCTTT. V and J are TRBV29-1 and TRBJ1-1; maybe TRBD1 (5 bases). Germline V gene sequence: CDR1 SQVTM, CDR2 ANQGSEA. The V end was cut by 3 bases, the J end by 1 base, with 9 bases between. The CDR3 totals 13 residues.

V usage is TRBV7-8 and J usage is TRBJ1-1, with TRBD1 identical over 9 bases. Germline values: CDR1 SGHVS, CDR2 FQNEAQ. Germline trimming cut 1 base from V and 6 bases from J; bases unmatched to any gene: 3. The CDR3 has 14 residues. The CDR3 DNA reads as TGTGCCAGCAGCTTAGTACAGGGGGCCTCTGAAGCTTTCTTT. Amino acids: CASSLVQGASEAFF.

V gene TRBV6-1 combines with J gene TRBJ1-5; 10 nucleotides agree with TRBD1. V lost 7 bases and J lost 5; bases outside the gene matches: 8. The CDR3 is 15 amino acids. Germline CDR1 MNHNS, CDR2 SASEGT. The CDR3 DNA reads TGTGCCAGCACCGAGGACAGGGGGGTCGATCAGCCCCAGCATTTT. This codes for CASTEDRGVDQPQHF.

This clone has more than one count but fewer than ten. The J gene is TRBJ1-1, the V gene TRBV19; a possible D gene is TRBD1 (5 bases). V lost 7 bases to trimming and J lost 1 base, with 13 bases between them. The CDR3 contains 14 residues. Germline-derived CDR1 and CDR2 are LNHDA and SQIVND (reference sequence). The CDR3 here is CASKIGVTNTEAFF. For the CDR3, the DNA is TGTGCCAGTAAGATAGGGGTCACGAACACTGAAGCTTTCTTT.

The gene calls are TRBV11-2 and TRBJ1-2; 7 bases match TRBD1. This CDR3 is built from 13 residues. Unmatched junction bases numbered 11, after V lost 3 bases and J lost 13 bases. From germline, CDR1 is SGHAT and CDR2 FQNNGV. The CDR3 region has the DNA TGTGCCAGCAGCTTCACCAGGGACAGAGTCTCCACCTTC. It specifies CASSFTRDRVSTF.

In this sample, this clone turned up a few times. This chain joins TRBV28 and TRBJ2-7; TRBD1 matches 7 bases. The V and J ends lost 4 bases and 2 bases, in that order; junction bases with no gene match: 8. This CDR3 contains 15 residues. The V gene's germline CDR1 is MDHEN and CDR2 SYDVKM. Written as DNA, the CDR3 is TGTGCCAGCAGTTGGACCCGGGACAGTCCCTACGAGCAGTACTTC. Amino acid sequence: CASSWTRDSPYEQYF.

This clone came up once. The chain combines TRBV15 with TRBJ2-3; TRBD1 matches at 8 bases. There are 16 residues in the CDR3. V shed 1 base, J shed 6 bases, and the junction held 9 bases outside the gene matches. Germline CDR1 and CDR2: LNHNV and YYDKDF (reference sequence). The CDR3 nucleotides read TGTGCCACCAGCAGAGCCCCGGGACAGGATGGGGATACGCAGTATTTT. Its protein product is CATSRAPGQDGDTQYF.

CDR3 region: CASSFGTGELFF. As DNA, the CDR3 is TGTGCCAGCAGCTTTGGTACCGGGGAGCTGTTTTTT. The J gene is TRBJ2-2, the V gene TRBV5-6; D not certain. The V gene lost 2 bases and the J gene lost 5 bases, with 4 bases spanning the gap. CDR1 and CDR2 from the germline V gene are SGHDT and YYEEEE. The length of the CDR3 is 12 residues.

This clone was detected a few times. This chain uses TRBV27 with TRBJ2-7, with D perhaps TRBD1 (5 bases). Germline V gene lookup returns CDR1 MNHEY and CDR2 SMNVEV (reference sequence). V lost 2 bases and J 3 bases, leaving 11 bases between the germline ends. The CDR3 extends over 14 amino acids. The CDR3 sequence: CASSLGALGYEQYF. The CDR3 DNA reads TGTGCCAGCAGTTTAGGGGCTCTAGGCTACGAGCAGTACTTC.

This chain connects TRBV5-1 to TRBJ1-1, with 8 bases aligning to TRBD1. Germline CDR1 and CDR2: SGHRS and YFSETQ. The CDR3 spans 14 residues. The V and J ends lost 4 bases and 4 bases, in that order; junction bases with no gene match: 6. The CDR3, as DNA: TGCGCCAGCAGCCCCGGACAGGGTTCCACTGAAGCTTTCTTT. Protein: CASSPGQGSTEAFF. Filled out from reference TRBV5-1 and TRBJ1-1, the complete variable domain reads KAGVTQTPRYLIKTRGQQVTLSCSPISGHRSVSWYQQTPGQGLQFLFEYFSETQRNKGNFPGRFSGRQFSNSRSEMNVSTLELGDSALYLCASSPGQGSTEAFFGQGTRLTVV.

The CDR3 nucleotides read TGTGCCAGCCTCGGAGAAGGAGGGGGCTTTAACTATGGCTACACCTTC. Protein sequence: CASLGEGGGFNYGYTF. The chain recombines TRBV7-8 with TRBJ1-2, with 7 bases matching TRBD1. Looked up from germline, CDR1 is SGHVS and CDR2 is FQNEAQ. CDR3 length: 16 residues. The trim removed 8 bases at V and 1 base at J, leaving 13 bases unmatched.

The rearrangement uses TRBV10-3 and TRBJ1-1, with D possibly TRBD1 on 6 matching bases. CDR1 is ENHRY and CDR2 is SYGVKD in the germline V gene. V lost 6 bases to trimming and J lost 3 bases, with 8 bases between them. The CDR3 loop spans 12 amino acids. CDR3 sequence: CAIRDSYTEAFF. The CDR3 DNA follows: TGTGCCATCAGGGACAGCTACACTGAAGCTTTCTTT.

The chain recombines TRBV18 with TRBJ1-3, with D tentatively TRBD1 (6 bases). Germline V CDR1 and CDR2: KGHSH, LQKENI. This CDR3 has 16 amino acids. V was pared by 5 bases and J by 0 bases, with 14 bases between. The CDR3: CASSSADRYSGNTIYF. As DNA, the CDR3 is TGTGCCAGCTCATCCGCGGACAGATACTCTGGAAACACCATATATTTT.

The chain has TRBV6-1 and TRBJ2-1, with D possibly matching TRBD1 (6 bases). V was clipped by 4 bases and J by 7 bases, with 14 bases between them. This CDR3 has 14 amino acids. From germline, CDR1 is MNHNS and CDR2 SASEGT. Here the CDR3 reads CASSVWGRGNEQFF. The CDR3 bases are TGTGCCAGCAGTGTTTGGGGGCGCGGGAATGAGCAGTTCTTC.

The chain uses TRBV29-1 and TRBJ1-1, with 8 bases fitting TRBD1. The J segment lost 4 bases and the V segment lost 6 bases, leaving 10 bases of the junction unmatched. Per germline, CDR1 SQVTM and CDR2 ANQGSEA. The CDR3 totals 14 residues. CDR3 protein: CSVAPQTGATEAFF. The DNA of the CDR3 is TGCAGCGTCGCCCCTCAGACAGGGGCCACTGAAGCTTTCTTT. The whole variable domain, remainder taken from reference TRBV29-1 and TRBJ1-1, is SAVISQKPSRDICQRGTSLTIQCQVDSQVTMMFWYRQQPGQSLTLIATANQGSEATYESGFVIDKFPISRPNLTFSTLTVSNMSPEDSSIYLCSVAPQTGATEAFFGQGTRLTVV.

The V call is TRBV30, the J call TRBJ1-2; D gene ambiguous. Trimming pared 2 bases from V and 8 bases from J, leaving 9 bases between. Germline assignment: CDR1 GTSNPN and CDR2 SVGIG (reference sequence). The CDR3 loop spans 11 amino acids. The CDR3 bases are TGTGCCTGGAGTCACAATGGGGGCTACACCTTC. Translated: CAWSHNGGYTF.

The chain is built from TRBV6-1 and TRBJ2-7; weak D call: TRBD1 (6 bases). V gave up 10 bases and J gave up 3 bases, with 19 bases separating them. The germline CDR1 and CDR2 sequences are MNHNS and SASEGT. The CDR3 consists of 14 residues. CDR3 in amino acids: CATRRAGEYYEQYF. CDR3 sequence (DNA): TGTGCCACCCGGCGGGCAGGGGAATACTACGAGCAGTACTTC.

This chain joins TRBV28 and TRBJ2-7; D remains unclear. V was pared by 4 bases and J by 6 bases, with 19 bases between. The CDR3 is 15 residues long. Germline lookup yields CDR1 MDHEN and CDR2 SYDVKM. The CDR3 loop is CASSSSESGRGEQYF. As DNA, the CDR3 is TGTGCCAGCAGTTCGAGCGAGTCGGGCAGAGGCGAGCAGTACTTC.

The CDR3 sequence: CASSLARAGEQFF. The CDR3 DNA reads TGTGCCAGCAGCTTAGCGCGTGCGGGAGAGCAGTTCTTC. J is TRBJ2-1 and V is TRBV11-2; possibly TRBD2 for D (6 bases). The CDR3 covers 13 residues. Germline lookup yields CDR1 SGHAT and CDR2 FQNNGV. Trimming shortened V by 1 base and J by 10 bases, and 11 bases separated the two germline ends.

Comments on this clone: One end of the junction fails to match germline, which may point to a read error. J is TRBJ2-2 and V is TRBV9; D may correspond to TRBD1 or TRBD2 (5 bases each). Germline CDR1 is SGDLS and CDR2 is YYNGEE. The CDR3 spans 15 residues. The CDR3 sequence is CASSVEGLGTGDLFF. CDR3 DNA: TGTGCCAGCAGCGTAGAAGGGCTGGGCACCGGGGACCTGTTTTTT.

The chain links TRBV10-2 to TRBJ2-7; D might be TRBD1 (6 bases). With 6 bases removed from V and 4 bases from J, the gap between germline ends came to 13 bases. This CDR3 is built from 13 residues. Germline values: CDR1 WSHSY, CDR2 SAAADI. Here the CDR3 reads CASREQGRYEQYF. In nucleotides, the CDR3 is TGCGCCAGCAGGGAACAGGGCAGGTACGAGCAGTACTTC.

The chain links TRBV5-6 to TRBJ1-4, with 9 nucleotides matching TRBD1. The CDR3 runs 15 residues. The V and J ends lost 3 bases and 5 bases, in that order; junction bases with no gene match: 5. Germline loops: CDR1 SGHDT, CDR2 YYEEEE. The CDR3, as DNA: TGTGCCAGCAGCTCGGGGACAGGGCTAAATGAAAAACTGTTTTTT. Translated: CASSSGTGLNEKLFF.